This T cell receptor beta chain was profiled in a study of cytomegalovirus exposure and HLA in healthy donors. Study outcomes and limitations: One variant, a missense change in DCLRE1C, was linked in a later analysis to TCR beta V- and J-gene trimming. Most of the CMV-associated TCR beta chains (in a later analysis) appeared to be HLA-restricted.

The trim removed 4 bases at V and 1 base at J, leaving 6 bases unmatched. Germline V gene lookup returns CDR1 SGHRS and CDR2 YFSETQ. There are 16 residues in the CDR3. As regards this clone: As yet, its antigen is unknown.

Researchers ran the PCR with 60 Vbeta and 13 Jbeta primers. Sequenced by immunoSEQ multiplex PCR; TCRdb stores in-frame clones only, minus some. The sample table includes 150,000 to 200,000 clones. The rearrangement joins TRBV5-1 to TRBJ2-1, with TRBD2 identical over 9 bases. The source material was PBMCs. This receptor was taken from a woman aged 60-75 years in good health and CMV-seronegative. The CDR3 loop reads CASSTSSGVSYNEQFF. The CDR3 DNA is TGCGCCAGCAGCACTTCTAGCGGGGTGTCCTACAATGAGCAGTTCTTC.